The rows below give T cell receptor beta chains drawn from one sample of a study of cytomegalovirus exposure and HLA in healthy donors. Here immunoSEQ multiplex PCR was the method, and the copy in TCRdb shows in-frame clones only, minus some. The sample contains tens of thousands of clones, 70% to 80% of which appear only once. Sequenced: PBMCs. The source of these receptors is a man aged 18 to 29 in good health and CMV-seronegative. Each CDR3 is given with its conserved first and last residue. Each record gives: V gene, J gene, D gene, clone size, CDR3 protein, CDR3 DNA. D genes are given only for firm matches. The size of a clone is reported for some rows only, either as once, few or many, or as a class for expanded clones.

V gene: TRBV5-8; J gene: TRBJ2-3; D gene: TRBD2; clone size: few; CDR3 protein: CASSLALLAGGTVTDTQYF; CDR3 DNA: TGTGCCAGCAGCTTGGCGCTCCTAGCGGGGGGTACTGTCACAGATACGCAGTATTTT
V gene: TRBV27; J gene: TRBJ2-1; D gene: TRBD1; clone size: few; CDR3 protein: CASSLFGTGGNEQFF; CDR3 DNA: TGTGCCAGCAGTTTATTCGGGACAGGGGGTAATGAGCAGTTCTTC
V gene: TRBV6-5; J gene: TRBJ1-5; D gene: TRBD1; clone size: -; CDR3 protein: CASNRQGFGQPQHF; CDR3 DNA: TGTGCCAGCAACCGACAGGGGTTCGGTCAGCCCCAGCATTTT
V gene: TRBV25-1; J gene: TRBJ2-4; D gene: TRBD2; clone size: once; CDR3 protein: CASSDRSGGAVAKNIQYF; CDR3 DNA: TGTGCCAGCAGTGATAGGAGCGGGGGGGCCGTGGCCAAAAACATTCAGTACTTC
V gene: TRBV7-8; J gene: TRBJ1-6; D gene: -; clone size: -; CDR3 protein: CASSLGTQGVSPLHF; CDR3 DNA: TGTGCCAGCAGCTTAGGAACCCAGGGTGTTTCACCCCTCCACTTT
V gene: TRBV27; J gene: TRBJ2-3; D gene: -; clone size: -; CDR3 protein: CASSILSGGIRDTQYF; CDR3 DNA: TGTGCCAGCAGTATACTTTCAGGAGGAATACGCGATACGCAGTATTTT
V gene: TRBV21-1; J gene: TRBJ2-7; D gene: -; clone size: -; CDR3 protein: CASSPRLAIRTLEQYF; CDR3 DNA: TGTGCCAGCAGCCCTAGACTAGCGATAAGGACACTCGAGCAGTACTTC
V gene: TRBV5-1; J gene: TRBJ2-7; D gene: TRBD1; clone size: -; CDR3 protein: CASSPRTGHYEQYF; CDR3 DNA: TGCGCCAGCAGCCCAAGGACAGGGCACTACGAGCAGTACTTC
V gene: TRBV28; J gene: TRBJ2-5; D gene: -; clone size: -; CDR3 protein: CASSLFSGTQYF; CDR3 DNA: TGTGCCAGCAGTCTTTTCTCCGGGACCCAGTACTTC
V gene: TRBV11-2; J gene: TRBJ1-4; D gene: TRBD1; clone size: once; CDR3 protein: CASSRDRNEKLFF; CDR3 DNA: TGTGCCAGCAGCCGGGACAGGAATGAAAAACTGTTTTTT
V gene: TRBV19; J gene: TRBJ1-4; D gene: TRBD1; clone size: -; CDR3 protein: CASSLRKQGPATNEKLFF; CDR3 DNA: TGTGCCAGTAGTCTCCGCAAACAGGGGCCCGCAACTAATGAAAAACTGTTTTTT
V gene: TRBV5-1; J gene: TRBJ1-1; D gene: TRBD1; clone size: once; CDR3 protein: CASSLTPTGPNTEAFF; CDR3 DNA: TGCGCCAGCAGCTTGACCCCGACAGGGCCGAACACTGAAGCTTTCTTT
V gene: TRBV4-2; J gene: TRBJ1-1; D gene: -; clone size: once; CDR3 protein: CASELTGRNTEAFF; CDR3 DNA: TGTGCCAGCGAGCTCACAGGGCGGAACACTGAAGCTTTCTTT
V gene: TRBV5-1; J gene: TRBJ2-1; D gene: -; clone size: -; CDR3 protein: CASSWGDHEQFF; CDR3 DNA: TGCGCCAGCAGCTGGGGCGATCATGAGCAGTTCTTC
V gene: TRBV2; J gene: TRBJ2-6; D gene: TRBD1; clone size: once; CDR3 protein: CASRGQGSSGANVLTF; CDR3 DNA: TGTGCCAGCCGTGGACAGGGGAGCTCTGGGGCCAACGTCCTGACTTTC
V gene: TRBV7-6; J gene: TRBJ1-1; D gene: -; clone size: -; CDR3 protein: CASSSSGAPGHF; CDR3 DNA: TGTGCCAGCAGCTCAAGTGGGGCCCCAGGGCATTTT
V gene: TRBV28; J gene: TRBJ1-4; D gene: TRBD1; clone size: -; CDR3 protein: CASSTPGQEVEKLFF; CDR3 DNA: TGTGCCAGCAGTACCCCCGGACAGGAGGTGGAAAAACTGTTTTTT
V gene: TRBV5-1; J gene: TRBJ1-4; D gene: TRBD1; clone size: -; CDR3 protein: CASSLGGTGEEKLFF; CDR3 DNA: TGCGCCAGCAGCTTGGGGGGGACAGGGGAAGAAAAACTGTTTTTT
V gene: TRBV11-3; J gene: TRBJ2-5; D gene: -; clone size: -; CDR3 protein: CASSLDRQMETQYF; CDR3 DNA: TGTGCCAGCAGCTTAGACAGACAAATGGAGACCCAGTACTTC
V gene: TRBV29-1; J gene: TRBJ1-1; D gene: -; clone size: -; CDR3 protein: CSAIRVTATEAFF; CDR3 DNA: TGCAGCGCCATCAGGGTAACGGCCACTGAAGCTTTCTTT
V gene: TRBV7-2; J gene: TRBJ1-5; D gene: TRBD1; clone size: -; CDR3 protein: CASSHPGGGQPQHF; CDR3 DNA: TGTGCCAGCAGCCACCCAGGGGGAGGCCAGCCCCAGCATTTT
V gene: TRBV4-1; J gene: TRBJ2-2; D gene: TRBD1; clone size: -; CDR3 protein: CASSHRQGRIPTGELFF; CDR3 DNA: TGCGCCAGCAGCCATCGACAGGGGCGGATACCCACCGGGGAGCTGTTTTTT
V gene: TRBV27; J gene: TRBJ1-5; D gene: -; clone size: -; CDR3 protein: CASSSVRVGQPQHF; CDR3 DNA: TGTGCCAGCAGTTCGGTCAGGGTGGGACAGCCCCAGCATTTT
V gene: TRBV5-1; J gene: TRBJ2-2; D gene: TRBD2; clone size: -; CDR3 protein: CASSPPTSGGANTGELFF; CDR3 DNA: TGCGCCAGCAGCCCGCCGACTAGCGGGGGGGCCAACACCGGGGAGCTGTTTTTT
V gene: TRBV9; J gene: TRBJ2-7; D gene: -; clone size: -; CDR3 protein: CASSVGGAAPYEQYF; CDR3 DNA: TGTGCCAGCAGCGTGGGTGGAGCGGCCCCCTACGAGCAGTACTTC
V gene: TRBV10-3; J gene: TRBJ1-4; D gene: -; clone size: once; CDR3 protein: CAIRPSQGSNEKLFF; CDR3 DNA: TGTGCCATCAGGCCCTCACAGGGAAGCAATGAAAAACTGTTTTTT
V gene: TRBV30; J gene: TRBJ1-1; D gene: -; clone size: -; CDR3 protein: CACGPTGMHTEAFF; CDR3 DNA: TGTGCCTGTGGGCCCACAGGGATGCACACTGAAGCTTTCTTT
V gene: TRBV5-4; J gene: TRBJ2-2; D gene: TRBD2; clone size: -; CDR3 protein: CASSFGLAGNTGELFF; CDR3 DNA: TGTGCCAGCAGCTTTGGACTAGCGGGGAACACCGGGGAGCTGTTTTTT
V gene: TRBV18; J gene: TRBJ2-7; D gene: TRBD1; clone size: -; CDR3 protein: CASSPKGQGSHEQYF; CDR3 DNA: TGTGCCAGCTCACCAAAAGGACAGGGGAGCCACGAGCAGTACTTC
V gene: TRBV6-1; J gene: TRBJ1-2; D gene: TRBD1; clone size: -; CDR3 protein: CASSFRTGGSDGYTF; CDR3 DNA: TGTGCCAGCAGTTTTCGGACAGGGGGCTCGGATGGCTACACCTTC
V gene: TRBV5-1; J gene: TRBJ1-3; D gene: -; clone size: -; CDR3 protein: CASRTSSGNTIYF; CDR3 DNA: TGCGCCAGCAGGACTTCCTCTGGAAACACCATATATTTT
V gene: TRBV5-1; J gene: TRBJ2-1; D gene: -; clone size: -; CDR3 protein: CASSLRQASFRMNEQFF; CDR3 DNA: TGCGCCAGCAGCTTGAGGCAGGCCTCTTTTCGAATGAATGAGCAGTTCTTC
V gene: TRBV7-2; J gene: TRBJ1-4; D gene: TRBD1; clone size: -; CDR3 protein: CASRPGTAVNEKLFF; CDR3 DNA: TGTGCCAGCAGACCTGGGACAGCCGTTAATGAAAAACTGTTTTTT
V gene: TRBV19; J gene: TRBJ2-3; D gene: TRBD2; clone size: -; CDR3 protein: CASSTTLAGMKWDTQYF; CDR3 DNA: TGTGCCAGTAGTACCACCTTAGCGGGGATGAAATGGGATACGCAGTATTTT
V gene: TRBV16; J gene: TRBJ1-2; D gene: -; clone size: few; CDR3 protein: CASSQLRGNYGYTF; CDR3 DNA: TGTGCCAGCAGCCAGTTAAGGGGGAACTATGGCTACACCTTC
V gene: TRBV19; J gene: TRBJ1-2; D gene: TRBD1; clone size: once; CDR3 protein: CASRASGTGGYGYTF; CDR3 DNA: TGTGCCAGTAGGGCCTCCGGGACAGGGGGTTATGGCTACACCTTC
V gene: TRBV7-4; J gene: TRBJ2-1; D gene: -; clone size: few; CDR3 protein: CASSLRMGGWRDEQFF; CDR3 DNA: TGTGCCAGCAGCTTAAGGATGGGTGGTTGGAGGGATGAGCAGTTCTTC
V gene: TRBV13; J gene: TRBJ2-2; D gene: TRBD2; clone size: -; CDR3 protein: CASSRGGTGELFF; CDR3 DNA: TGTGCCAGCAGCCGGGGGGGCACCGGGGAGCTGTTTTTT
V gene: TRBV2; J gene: TRBJ1-6; D gene: TRBD1; clone size: -; CDR3 protein: CASSDWGQNNSPLHF; CDR3 DNA: TGTGCCAGCAGTGATTGGGGACAGAATAATTCACCCCTCCACTTT
V gene: TRBV11-1; J gene: TRBJ2-5; D gene: TRBD1; clone size: -; CDR3 protein: CASSEDRGHQETQYF; CDR3 DNA: TGTGCCAGCAGCGAGGACAGGGGGCATCAAGAGACCCAGTACTTC
V gene: TRBV29-1; J gene: TRBJ1-2; D gene: -; clone size: -; CDR3 protein: CSVEAGRDGYTF; CDR3 DNA: TGCAGCGTTGAGGCAGGGAGGGATGGCTACACCTTC
V gene: TRBV5-1; J gene: TRBJ1-3; D gene: TRBD1; clone size: -; CDR3 protein: CASSQDRATRSGNTIYF; CDR3 DNA: TGCGCCAGCAGCCAGGACAGGGCCACCCGCTCTGGAAACACCATATATTTT
V gene: TRBV19; J gene: TRBJ2-3; D gene: -; clone size: once; CDR3 protein: CASSIGQYSNTDTQYF; CDR3 DNA: TGTGCCAGTAGTATAGGTCAGTACAGCAATACAGATACGCAGTATTTT
V gene: TRBV5-4; J gene: TRBJ1-1; D gene: TRBD1; clone size: -; CDR3 protein: CASRFQGDTEAFF; CDR3 DNA: TGTGCCAGCAGATTCCAGGGGGACACTGAAGCTTTCTTT